This T cell receptor beta chain was identified in a study of cytomegalovirus exposure and HLA in healthy donors. These donors, healthy bone marrow donors, were studied. Details on this clone: Its specificity is unknown. The sample carries other DNA sequences with the same CDR3.

V dropped 2 bases and J dropped 4; count of bases not matched to a gene: 6. Germline V gene sequence: CDR1 MDHEN, CDR2 SYDVKM. This CDR3 comprises 15 residues. Study-wide results and limits: Later analysis placed DRB1 highest and HLA-C lowest in TCR association rates, which differed by HLA locus.

Primers included in the PCR were 60 Vbeta and 13 Jbeta primers. Measured with immunoSEQ multiplex PCR; TCRdb has only the in-frame clones, and not every one. Of approximately 130,000 clones listed, about three quarters are singletons. V is TRBV28 and J is TRBJ2-7, with 9 bases that match TRBD1. Sequencing input: PBMCs. The receptor was isolated from a woman in her thirties or forties in good health and CMV-seronegative. In DNA, the CDR3 is TGTGCCAGCAGTTTAGGCGGGACAGGGTCGTACGAGCAGTACTTC. Translating it yields CASSLGGTGSYEQYF.